Presented here are 24 T cell receptor beta chains from one specimen sequenced in a study of OX40 agonist ivuxolimab in advanced cancers. Measured with immunoSEQ multiplex PCR; TCRdb has only the in-frame clones, and not every one. Of around 68,000 clones in the sample, 80% to 90% were seen once. The sample consisted of CD4+ or CD8+ T cells sorted from blood, taken in a trial of the OX40 agonist ivuxolimab. These receptors were taken from an adult with an advanced solid tumor such as melanoma, head and neck, liver or kidney cancer.

Here the CDR3 DNA reads TGTGCCAGTAGTATGCCCGGGAGGGCCGGAGATACGCAGTATTTT. Protein: CASSMPGRAGDTQYF. The chain combines TRBV19 with TRBJ2-3; 8 nucleotides align to TRBD2. CDR3 length: 15 amino acids. V lost 3 bases to trimming and J lost 5 bases; unmatched junction nucleotides: 7. The germline gives CDR1 LNHDA, CDR2 SQIVND (reference sequence).

V usage is TRBV30 and J usage is TRBJ2-1; D tentatively reads TRBD1 or TRBD2 (5 bases each). V lost 2 bases to trimming and J lost 13 bases, with 18 bases between them. Germline values: CDR1 GTSNPN, CDR2 SVGIG (reference sequence). The CDR3 length is 13 residues. CDR3 nucleotides: TGTGCCTGGAGTCGGGGCCCCTGGTCCCAACAGTTCTTC. Translation: CAWSRGPWSQQFF.

The chain's CDR3 is CASSVDLRNTEAFF. DNA for the CDR3: TGTGCCAGCAGCGTCGACCTCCGTAACACTGAAGCTTTCTTT. The chain employs TRBV9 and TRBJ1-1; D uncertain. This CDR3 spans 14 amino acids. V dropped 2 bases and J dropped 2 bases, with 10 bases sitting between them. CDR1 and CDR2 (germline): SGDLS, YYNGEE. Filled out from reference TRBV9 and TRBJ1-1, the complete variable domain reads DSGVTQTPKHLITATGQRVTLRCSPRSGDLSVYWYQQSLDQGLQFLIQYYNGEERAKGNILERFSAQQFPDLHSELNLSSLELGDSALYFCASSVDLRNTEAFFGQGTRLTVV.

The V call is TRBV19, the J call TRBJ2-2; D gene unclear. Looked up from germline, CDR1 is LNHDA and CDR2 is SQIVND (reference sequence). Between the trimmed V and J ends, which lost 10 bases and 4 bases, there was a span of 13 bases. This CDR3 spans 13 amino acids. The CDR3 sequence: CATGWAFTGELFF. Here the CDR3 DNA reads TGTGCCACCGGATGGGCTTTCACCGGGGAGCTGTTTTTT. Using reference TRBV19 and TRBJ2-2 for the parts outside the CDR3, the full variable domain is DGGITQSPKYLFRKEGQNVTLSCEQNLNHDAMYWYRQDPGQGLRLIYYSQIVNDFQKGDIAEGYSVSREKKESFPLTVTSAQKNPTAFYLCATGWAFTGELFFGEGSRLTVL.

The rearrangement links TRBV30 to TRBJ1-5, with unresolved D. From germline, CDR1 is GTSNPN and CDR2 SVGIG (reference sequence). Trimming removed 0 bases from V and 0 bases from J, with 3 bases in between. The length of the CDR3 is 13 residues. The CDR3 is CAWSVNSNQPQHF. DNA for the CDR3: TGTGCCTGGAGTGTCAATAGCAATCAGCCCCAGCATTTT. Supplemented by reference TRBV30 and TRBJ1-5, the full variable domain reads SQTIHQWPATLVQPVGSPLSLECTVEGTSNPNLYWYRQAAGRGLQLLFYSVGIGQISSEVPQNLSASRPQDRQFILSSKKLLLSDSGFYLCAWSVNSNQPQHFGDGTRLSIL.

This clone has just one count. The chain joins TRBV5-1 to TRBJ1-5; 9 bases agree with TRBD1. The CDR3 has 15 residues. Germline CDR1 reads SGHRS; CDR2 reads YFSETQ. V was pared by 4 bases and J by 6 bases, with 8 bases of the junction left unmatched. CDR3 coding DNA: TGCGCCAGCAGCCTACAGGGGGCAACGGGTCAGCCCCAGCATTTT. Encoded protein: CASSLQGATGQPQHF.

This chain links TRBV11-2 with TRBJ2-1; D possibly corresponds to TRBD2 (6 bases). The germline V and J ends were trimmed by 1 base and 4 bases, with 8 bases remaining between them. Germline assignment: CDR1 SGHAT and CDR2 FQNNGV. CDR3 length equals 14 residues. The CDR3 protein is CASSLAGDYNEQFF. For the CDR3, the DNA is TGTGCCAGCAGCTTAGCGGGAGATTACAATGAGCAGTTCTTC.

The chain employs TRBV11-1 and TRBJ2-7, with 9 nucleotides matching TRBD1. The CDR3 length is 14 residues. CDR1 SGHAT and CDR2 FQDESV come from the germline V gene (reference sequence). With V trimmed by 5 bases and J by 4 bases, 6 bases remained unmatched. The CDR3 nucleotides read TGTGCCAGCAGCCCCGCGGGACAGGGTTACGAGCAGTACTTC. Its protein product is CASSPAGQGYEQYF.

J is TRBJ2-1 and V is TRBV5-8, with D possibly being TRBD1 or TRBD2 (5 bases each). V was shortened by 1 base and J by 4 bases, with 15 bases between the two germline ends. Germline CDR1 and CDR2: SGHTS and YDEGEE. CDR3 length equals 16 residues. The CDR3, as DNA: TGTGCCAGCAGCTTGTGGGGGAGCGGAGAGTACAATGAGCAGTTCTTC. Its protein product is CASSLWGSGEYNEQFF.

The chain combines TRBV28 with TRBJ2-2, with a tentative D call TRBD1 (6 bases). Trimming pared 4 bases from V and 0 bases from J, leaving 12 bases between. The length of the CDR3 is 16 residues. Germline V gives CDR1 MDHEN, CDR2 SYDVKM. The CDR3 nucleotides read TGTGCCAGCAGTTCCCCTGGACAGACGAACACCGGGGAGCTGTTTTTT. Translating gives CASSSPGQTNTGELFF.

The V gene is TRBV19, the J gene TRBJ2-4; D call uncertain. There are 15 residues in the CDR3. With 5 bases removed from V and 0 bases from J, the gap between germline ends came to 11 bases. Germline assignment: CDR1 LNHDA and CDR2 SQIVND (reference sequence). As DNA, the CDR3 is TGTGCCAGTAGTTTGGCCCAACTAGCCAAAAACATTCAGTACTTC. Protein: CASSLAQLAKNIQYF.

This clone was picked up a small number of times. CDR3 sequence: CAVGTGSYTIYF. CDR3 DNA: TGTGCCGTTGGGACAGGGAGTTACACCATATATTTT. J is TRBJ1-3 and V is TRBV6-1, with 9 bases matching TRBD1. The CDR3 has 12 residues. Germline V gene data show CDR1 as MNHNS and CDR2 as SASEGT. The junction had 7 bases not matched to a gene; V was cut back by 11 bases and J by 8 bases.

The chain links TRBV19 to TRBJ2-5, with D perhaps assigned TRBD1 or TRBD2 (5 bases each). The CDR3 runs 15 residues. CDR1 and CDR2 (germline): LNHDA, SQIVND (reference sequence). V dropped 3 bases and J dropped 4 bases, with 15 bases sitting between them. The CDR3 spells CASSMRDGDGETQYF. CDR3 in DNA: TGTGCCAGTAGTATGAGGGACGGAGATGGAGAGACCCAGTACTTC.

This clone has only a few counts. The V call is TRBV6-5, the J call TRBJ1-4, with 7 bases aligning to TRBD1. This CDR3 has 16 residues. Germline CDR1 is MNHEY and CDR2 is SVGAGI. V dropped 2 bases and J dropped 3; count of bases not matched to a gene: 6. CDR3 amino acids: CASSYQGGRANEKLFF. As DNA, the CDR3 is TGTGCCAGCAGTTACCAAGGGGGCCGAGCTAATGAAAAACTGTTTTTT.

This chain joins TRBV6-1 and TRBJ1-5; 8 nucleotides align to TRBD1. Per germline, CDR1 MNHNS and CDR2 SASEGT. Trimming removed 7 bases from V and 4 bases from J; junction bases left unmatched: 9. CDR3 length equals 15 residues. CDR3 sequence: CASTLTTGENQPQHF. The CDR3 bases are TGTGCCAGCACCCTTACGACAGGGGAAAATCAGCCCCAGCATTTT.

This clone turned up a few times. The chain uses TRBV5-1 and TRBJ2-7, with TRBD1 matching over 8 bases. CDR1 and CDR2 from the germline V gene are SGHRS and YFSETQ. The CDR3 is made up of 19 amino acids. The ends lost 2 bases at V and 5 bases at J; junction bases unmatched: 21. The CDR3 nucleotides are TGCGCCAGCAGCTTTCAACCCCTGTCCGGGCAGGGGGCGCTGGACGAGCAGTACTTC. It specifies CASSFQPLSGQGALDEQYF.

This chain uses TRBV5-6 with TRBJ2-1; D unresolved. V was pared by 8 bases and J by 5 bases, with 14 bases between. CDR1 is SGHDT, CDR2 YYEEEE, per germline. The CDR3 has 13 residues. The CDR3 reads CASLRSAHNEQFF. DNA of the CDR3: TGTGCCAGTCTACGTTCGGCCCACAATGAGCAGTTCTTC.

The V call is TRBV6-5, the J call TRBJ1-2; the D gene is possibly TRBD1 (6 bases). V was pared by 6 bases and J by 4 bases, with 15 bases between. Germline V gives CDR1 MNHEY, CDR2 SVGAGI. CDR3 length equals 14 residues. CDR3 in DNA: TGTGCCAGCAGAACGGACCTCAGGGGCTATGGCTACACCTTC. Protein product: CASRTDLRGYGYTF.

The chain is built from TRBV6-1 and TRBJ2-2, with D unclear. CDR3 length: 14 residues. Trimming removed 2 bases from V and 3 bases from J, with 7 bases in between. Germline CDR1 and CDR2: MNHNS and SASEGT. CDR3 DNA sequence: TGTGCCAGCAGTGAAAGGAGAGACACCGGGGAGCTGTTTTTT. This sequence encodes CASSERRDTGELFF.

The genes are TRBV4-1 and TRBJ2-6; perhaps D is TRBD1 or TRBD2 (5 bases each). The CDR3 length is 19 residues. Germline V gene data show CDR1 as MGHRA and CDR2 as YSYEKL. V lost 4 bases to trimming and J lost 5 bases, with 24 bases between them. As DNA, the CDR3 is TGCGCCAGCAGCCCTCGTATATGGGACCAGGGCCGAAGGGCCAACGTCCTGACTTTC. This codes for CASSPRIWDQGRRANVLTF.

V and J are TRBV28 and TRBJ1-5; TRBD1 is a possible D gene (5 bases). Trimming shortened V by 4 bases and J by 2 bases, and 6 bases separated the two germline ends. This CDR3 has 13 amino acids. From germline, CDR1 is MDHEN and CDR2 SYDVKM. The CDR3 DNA follows: TGTGCCAGCAGTTGGACACGCAATCAGCCCCAGCATTTT. Amino acid sequence: CASSWTRNQPQHF.

This rearrangement joins TRBV6-1 to TRBJ1-4; the D gene is possibly TRBD1 (6 bases). The CDR3 consists of 16 residues. The germline V gene has CDR1 MNHNS and CDR2 SASEGT. Trimming cost V 4 bases and J 8 bases, with 20 bases left between them. The CDR3 loop reads CASSARLGGAREKLFF. DNA for the CDR3: TGTGCCAGCAGTGCTAGACTTGGGGGGGCGAGAGAAAAACTGTTTTTT.

This clone occurred a few times. V is TRBV5-5 and J is TRBJ2-5; no definite D call. The V end was cut by 0 bases, the J end by 2 bases, with 8 bases between. The CDR3 runs 14 residues. Germline-derived CDR1 and CDR2 are SGHKS and YYEKEE (reference sequence). DNA of the CDR3: TGTGCCAGCAGCTTGGCCCTATTACAAGAGACCCAGTACTTC. Translating gives CASSLALLQETQYF.

The chain has TRBV6-1 and TRBJ1-2; 7 bases are a match to TRBD1. In germline, CDR1 is MNHNS, CDR2 SASEGT. The CDR3 spans 13 residues. Germline trimming cut 10 bases from V and 6 bases from J; bases unmatched to any gene: 11. The chain's CDR3 is CAITYRGADGYTF. The CDR3 bases are TGTGCCATTACTTACAGGGGTGCCGATGGCTACACCTTC.